This T cell receptor (beta chain) is drawn from a study of blood T cell repertoires in COVID-19. Study background: Italy, Spain and the United States were the sources of the convalescent and acute COVID-19 samples. PBMCs, B-cell-depleted T cells, or T cells were the source of the cDNA or gDNA that made up the material.

Only in-frame clones appear in the TCRdb table, and some are missing; sequencing was by immunoSEQ multiplex PCR. The table shows around 310,000 clones, with approximately 91% occurring only once. Germline CDR1 is MNHEY and CDR2 is SMNVEV (reference sequence). Trimming took 4 bases from V and 4 from J, leaving 10 bases between them. There are 13 residues in the CDR3. Each participant's cohort was designated according to participant-reported clinical history. The TCR was taken from a woman aged 40 to 55 who had recovered from COVID-19. The sequenced sample consisted of PBMCs or T cells enriched from blood (not recorded which). The gene calls are TRBV27 and TRBJ1-2, with D possibly matching TRBD1 (5 bases). CDR3 coding DNA: TGTGCCAGCAGTTCCGGGGGAAGCTATGGCTACACCTTC. Protein: CASSSGGSYGYTF.